The 23 T cell receptor beta chains listed next were all sequenced from one sample in a study of blood T cell repertoires in COVID-19. TCRdb's table, derived via immunoSEQ multiplex PCR, lists solely in-frame clones and lacks some. Of about 250,000 clones in the sample, 70% to 85% are singletons; the top ten hold roughly 10%. The material sequenced was peripheral blood. Every receptor here comes from a man older than 75 with acute or convalescent COVID-19.

This sequence joins TRBV5-5 and TRBJ2-3, with 7 bases lining up with TRBD2. Germline CDR1 is SGHKS and CDR2 is YYEKEE (reference sequence). V was clipped by 5 bases and J by 0 bases; unmatched bases: 6. This CDR3 has 15 amino acids. The CDR3 DNA follows: TGTGCCAGCAGTCCTCTAGCGGCTAGCACAGATACGCAGTATTTT. Translated: CASSPLAASTDTQYF. Drawing the rest from reference TRBV5-5 and TRBJ2-3, the complete variable domain is DAGVTQSPTHLIKTRGQQVTLRCSPISGHKSVSWYQQVLGQGPQFIFQYYEKEERGRGNFPDRFSARQFPNYSSELNVNALLLGDSALYLCASSPLAASTDTQYFGPGTRLTVL.

The gene calls are TRBV10-1 and TRBJ2-1, with TRBD1 matching over 8 bases. Trimming at V came to 2 bases and at J to 4 bases, leaving 1 base not matched to a gene. Germline values: CDR1 WNHNN, CDR2 SYGVQD (reference sequence). The CDR3 extends over 14 amino acids. This CDR3 is CASSEDRGYNEQFF. The CDR3 nucleotides are TGCGCCAGCAGTGAGGACAGGGGTTACAATGAGCAGTTCTTC.

The rearrangement uses TRBV6-5 and TRBJ1-2; 8 bases are shared with TRBD1. Germline V gene sequence: CDR1 MNHEY, CDR2 SVGAGI. The CDR3 length is 15 residues. The junction had 17 bases not matched to a gene; V was cut back by 5 bases and J by 12 bases. The CDR3: CASSHPTGTGGVDTF. The DNA for the CDR3 is TGTGCCAGCAGTCACCCTACCGGGACAGGAGGGGTCGACACCTTC.

The V and J genes are TRBV9 and TRBJ2-3, with D tentatively TRBD2 (6 bases). The CDR3 covers 16 residues. With 0 bases removed from V and 1 base from J, the gap between germline ends came to 12 bases. CDR1 is SGDLS, CDR2 YYNGEE, per germline. The CDR3 sequence is CASSVGAPGGTDTQYF. In DNA form, the CDR3 reads TGTGCCAGCAGCGTAGGCGCCCCGGGGGGCACAGATACGCAGTATTTT.

The V call is TRBV5-1, the J call TRBJ2-3; unclear D gene. Germline CDR1 is SGHRS and CDR2 is YFSETQ. CDR3 length: 16 residues. V lost 0 bases and J lost 7, with 18 bases in between. The CDR3 nucleotides read TGCGCCAGCAGCTTGGCCGGTCGCCCGAGGTCAAATACGCAGTATTTT. Translating gives CASSLAGRPRSNTQYF. Together with reference TRBV5-1 and TRBJ2-3, the CDR3 gives the full variable domain: KAGVTQTPRYLIKTRGQQVTLSCSPISGHRSVSWYQQTPGQGLQFLFEYFSETQRNKGNFPGRFSGRQFSNSRSEMNVSTLELGDSALYLCASSLAGRPRSNTQYFGPGTRLTVL.

This chain joins TRBV11-2 and TRBJ1-4; D ambiguous. The germline V and J ends were trimmed by 5 bases and 4 bases, with 14 bases remaining between them. CDR1 and CDR2 from the germline V gene are SGHAT and FQNNGV. The CDR3 consists of 15 residues. The CDR3 loop is CASSVRRTYNEKLFF. CDR3 sequence (DNA): TGTGCCAGCAGCGTTAGGAGGACCTATAATGAAAAACTGTTTTTT.

V gene TRBV6-5 combines with J gene TRBJ2-1; the match to TRBD1 covers 7 bases. Looked up from germline, CDR1 is MNHEY and CDR2 is SVGAGI. The CDR3 extends over 15 amino acids. With V trimmed by 7 bases and J by 3 bases, 9 bases remained unmatched. The CDR3 coding sequence is TGTGCCAGCACCTCGGGTACAGGGGTCTACAATGAGCAGTTCTTC. This codes for CASTSGTGVYNEQFF.

The chain joins TRBV7-9 to TRBJ1-1; TRBD1 matches at 10 bases. This CDR3 is built from 14 residues. CDR1 is SEHNR and CDR2 is FQNEAQ in the germline V gene (reference sequence). V lost 5 bases, J lost 4 bases, and 4 bases stayed unmatched. The DNA for the CDR3 is TGTGCCAGCAGCGACAGACAGGGGGCCACTGAAGCTTTCTTT. Amino acids: CASSDRQGATEAFF.

This clone was observed a few times. The genes are TRBV5-1 and TRBJ1-3, with TRBD1 matching over 7 bases. The CDR3 has 14 residues. Germline values: CDR1 SGHRS, CDR2 YFSETQ. The V segment lost 3 bases and the J segment 4 bases; nucleotides outside the gene matches: 4. The chain's CDR3 is CASSSTGPGNTIYF. The CDR3 bases are TGCGCCAGCAGCTCGACAGGGCCAGGAAACACCATATATTTT. Filled out from reference TRBV5-1 and TRBJ1-3, the complete variable domain reads KAGVTQTPRYLIKTRGQQVTLSCSPISGHRSVSWYQQTPGQGLQFLFEYFSETQRNKGNFPGRFSGRQFSNSRSEMNVSTLELGDSALYLCASSSTGPGNTIYFGEGSWLTVV.

This clone occurred a few times. This sequence joins TRBV2 and TRBJ2-2, with D uncertain. The CDR3 consists of 14 residues. The V and J ends lost 6 bases and 1 base respectively, with 9 bases between them. CDR1 and CDR2 from the germline V gene are SNHLY and FYNNEI. The CDR3, as DNA: TGTGCCAGCAGGGCCGAACAGAACACCGGGGAGCTGTTTTTT. Translated, it gives CASRAEQNTGELFF.

The CDR3 nucleotides are TGTGCCAGTAGTAGGGGAGGGTCCATGAACACTGAAGCTTTCTTT. Its translation: CASSRGGSMNTEAFF. V usage is TRBV19 and J usage is TRBJ1-1, with no clear D. V lost 4 bases to trimming and J lost 0 bases, with 12 bases between them. Germline assignment: CDR1 LNHDA and CDR2 SQIVND (reference sequence). The CDR3 is 15 amino acids.

The J gene is TRBJ1-4, the V gene TRBV6-4, with 12 positions matching TRBD1. The CDR3 runs 19 residues. The germline V gene has CDR1 MRHNA and CDR2 SNTAGT. Trimming removed 3 bases from V and 0 bases from J; junction bases left unmatched: 8. The CDR3: CASSERGQGAGATNEKLFF. CDR3 coding DNA: TGTGCCAGCAGTGAGCGGGGACAGGGGGCTGGAGCAACTAATGAAAAACTGTTTTTT.

This clone was seen just once. The V gene is TRBV28, the J gene TRBJ2-4; TRBD2 might be the D (6 bases). The CDR3 covers 16 residues. The V gene lost 5 bases and the J gene lost 12 bases, with 26 bases spanning the gap. Per the germline V gene, CDR1 is MDHEN and CDR2 is SYDVKM. CDR3: CASSRPLGGIKRDQYF. CDR3 nucleotide sequence: TGTGCCAGCAGTCGTCCACTCGGCGGGATAAAACGGGATCAGTACTTC.

V gene TRBV23-1 combines with J gene TRBJ1-3; perhaps TRBD1 as D (6 bases). TRBV23-1 counts as an open reading frame of uncertain function. The germline V and J ends were trimmed by 0 bases and 0 bases, with 12 bases remaining between them. The CDR3 has 17 residues. The CDR3 DNA reads as TGCGCCAGCAGTCAATCGAGGGGGGGGAACTCTGGAAACACCATATATTTT. Translated, it gives CASSQSRGGNSGNTIYF.

The chain links TRBV28 to TRBJ2-7; maybe TRBD1 (5 bases). V was pared by 5 bases and J by 2 bases, with 19 bases between. This CDR3 region has 16 residues. Per the germline V gene, CDR1 is MDHEN and CDR2 is SYDVKM. The CDR3 loop is CASSPRTEYRTYEQYF. DNA for the CDR3: TGTGCCAGCAGTCCCCGGACGGAATACAGGACCTACGAGCAGTACTTC.

The chain joins TRBV2 to TRBJ2-1; 10 nucleotides match TRBD2. Germline V gene data show CDR1 as SNHLY and CDR2 as FYNNEI. The CDR3 loop spans 18 amino acids. V was clipped by 3 bases and J by 2 bases; unmatched bases: 10. CDR3: CASSEERLGTSAYNEQFF. In DNA, the CDR3 is TGTGCCAGCAGTGAGGAGCGACTCGGGACTAGCGCCTACAATGAGCAGTTCTTC.

Only one count was recorded for this clone. The rearrangement uses TRBV6-5 and TRBJ1-2; the match to TRBD1 covers 7 bases. Per germline, CDR1 MNHEY and CDR2 SVGAGI. V was pared by 6 bases and J by 2 bases, with 9 bases of the junction left unmatched. The CDR3 has 15 amino acids. In nucleotides, the CDR3 is TGTGCCAGCAGCGTAACAGGGGTGGCGAACTATGGCTACACCTTC. Translated, it gives CASSVTGVANYGYTF.

The chain uses TRBV2 and TRBJ2-1; D may be TRBD2 (7 bases). The CDR3 length is 15 residues. Germline CDR1 SNHLY, CDR2 FYNNEI. Trimming removed 6 bases from V and 6 bases from J, with 18 bases in between. CDR3 nucleotides: TGTGCCAGCAGGATGTCGGGGGGCCGAGGCAATGAGCAGTTCTTC. Protein: CASRMSGGRGNEQFF.

V and J are TRBV7-2 and TRBJ2-1; 9 positions match TRBD2. J was trimmed by 9 bases and V by 1 base; bases with no gene match: 7. The CDR3 spans 15 residues. Germline V lookup: CDR1 SGHTA, CDR2 FQGNSA. The CDR3 DNA is TGTGCCAGCAGCTTAGTTGGCGGGGGGGCCACTGAGCAGTTCTTC. Encoded protein: CASSLVGGGATEQFF.

The chain has TRBV3-1 (or the pseudogene TRBV3-2) and TRBJ2-5, with D maybe TRBD2 (6 bases). The germline V gene encodes CDR1 LGHDT and CDR2 YNNKEL (reference sequence). V dropped 3 bases and J dropped 4 bases, with 12 bases sitting between them. The CDR3 has 14 amino acids. CDR3 protein: CASSHTGTLETQYF. DNA of the CDR3: TGTGCCAGCAGCCACACCGGGACTCTAGAGACCCAGTACTTC.

The count of this clone is one. The chain joins TRBV2 to TRBJ2-2; D may be TRBD2 (5 bases). The CDR3 runs to 13 residues. The germline V gene encodes CDR1 SNHLY and CDR2 FYNNEI. V was pared by 8 bases and J by 6 bases, with 13 bases between. This chain's CDR3 is CASESWGAGELFF. The CDR3 coding sequence is TGTGCCAGCGAATCTTGGGGAGCCGGGGAGCTGTTTTTT.

The V gene is TRBV12-3 or TRBV12-4, the J gene TRBJ2-7; D unresolved. There are 12 residues in the CDR3. The germline V and J ends were trimmed by 5 bases and 4 bases, with 9 bases remaining between them. In DNA, the CDR3 is TGTGCCAGCAGTCGTACACTATACGAGCAGTACTTC. The encoded protein is CASSRTLYEQYF.

This clone was counted only a few times. The rearrangement links TRBV28 to TRBJ1-1; TRBD1 matches 10 bases. J lost 1 base, V lost 6 bases, and 8 bases had no gene match. Germline CDR1 is MDHEN and CDR2 is SYDVKM. This CDR3 is 16 amino acids long. CDR3 residues: CASSSGTGAGNTEAFF. As DNA, the CDR3 is TGTGCCAGCAGCTCCGGGACAGGGGCTGGGAACACTGAAGCTTTCTTT.